These 8 T cell receptor beta chains share one sample of origin, sequenced in a study of T cell responses to AZD1222 COVID-19 vaccine. The table came from immunoSEQ multiplex PCR; TCRdb's copy has only in-frame clones and leaves some out. This sample has over 60,000 clones, with around nine tenths found just once. Here the sequenced sample was peripheral blood, taken on day 0 of AZD1222 vaccination. The receptors were gathered from an adult in good health.

The gene calls are TRBV7-3 and TRBJ2-5, with TRBD2 matching over 7 bases. Germline assignment: CDR1 SGHTA and CDR2 FQGTGA. This CDR3 is built from 13 residues. Germline trimming cut 0 bases from V and 5 bases from J; bases unmatched to any gene: 0. The CDR3 nucleotides are TGTGCCAGCAGCTTAACTAGCGGGGAGACCCAGTACTTC. Translation gives CASSLTSGETQYF.

CDR3 residues: CSVTRVQGERGIWVYEQYF. The CDR3, as DNA: TGCAGCGTCACTCGAGTACAGGGAGAGAGGGGTATTTGGGTCTACGAGCAGTACTTC. This chain joins TRBV29-1 and TRBJ2-7, with D tentatively TRBD1 (6 bases). Trimming pared 6 bases from V and 3 bases from J, leaving 33 bases between. The CDR3 has 19 residues. Germline values: CDR1 SQVTM, CDR2 ANQGSEA.

This rearrangement joins TRBV6-2 or TRBV6-3 to TRBJ2-5; 9 positions agree with TRBD2. In germline, CDR1 is MNHEY, CDR2 SVGEGT. The CDR3 length is 15 residues. V lost 3 bases, J lost 2 bases, and 4 bases stayed unmatched. CDR3 sequence: CASSYRSGGQETQYF. CDR3 in DNA: TGTGCCAGCAGTTATAGAAGCGGGGGGCAAGAGACCCAGTACTTC.

In DNA form, the CDR3 reads TGTGCCAGCAGCCAAGGTTCTGTGCTTAATTCACCCCTCCACTTT. It specifies CASSQGSVLNSPLHF. The chain recombines TRBV14 with TRBJ1-6; unclear D gene. CDR1 and CDR2 (germline): SGHDN, FVKESK. V was cut by 1 base and J by 6 bases, with 10 bases left in between. The CDR3 is 15 amino acids.

V and J are TRBV6-5 and TRBJ2-5, with D tentatively TRBD2 (7 bases). Germline CDR1 reads MNHEY; CDR2 reads SVGAGI. This CDR3 comprises 11 residues. V was cut by 8 bases and J by 5 bases, with 9 bases left in between. CDR3 bases: TGTGCCAGCGGGGGGGCTGAGACCCAGTACTTC. This codes for CASGGAETQYF.

This chain links TRBV27 with TRBJ1-1, with D unclear. The CDR3 runs to 14 residues. The germline V and J ends were trimmed by 7 bases and 5 bases, with 17 bases remaining between them. From germline, CDR1 is MNHEY and CDR2 SMNVEV (reference sequence). The CDR3: CASISRREETEAFF. CDR3 sequence (DNA): TGTGCCAGCATAAGTAGGCGGGAAGAAACTGAAGCTTTCTTT.

J is TRBJ2-2 and V is TRBV19; unclear D gene. V gave up 6 bases and J gave up 4 bases, with 6 bases separating them. Per germline, CDR1 LNHDA and CDR2 SQIVND (reference sequence). This CDR3 spans 12 amino acids. CDR3 sequence: CASSRSTGELFF. The CDR3 DNA follows: TGTGCCAGTAGCAGATCCACCGGGGAGCTGTTTTTT.

V gene TRBV28 combines with J gene TRBJ2-7; D might be TRBD1 (6 bases). Germline V gene data show CDR1 as MDHEN and CDR2 as SYDVKM. Trimming left V 6 bases short and J 2 bases short, with 17 bases between. This CDR3 region has 15 residues. The CDR3 DNA sequence: TGTGCCAGCAGCCCGCGGTGGGACACCACCTACGAGCAGTACTTC. The encoded protein is CASSPRWDTTYEQYF.